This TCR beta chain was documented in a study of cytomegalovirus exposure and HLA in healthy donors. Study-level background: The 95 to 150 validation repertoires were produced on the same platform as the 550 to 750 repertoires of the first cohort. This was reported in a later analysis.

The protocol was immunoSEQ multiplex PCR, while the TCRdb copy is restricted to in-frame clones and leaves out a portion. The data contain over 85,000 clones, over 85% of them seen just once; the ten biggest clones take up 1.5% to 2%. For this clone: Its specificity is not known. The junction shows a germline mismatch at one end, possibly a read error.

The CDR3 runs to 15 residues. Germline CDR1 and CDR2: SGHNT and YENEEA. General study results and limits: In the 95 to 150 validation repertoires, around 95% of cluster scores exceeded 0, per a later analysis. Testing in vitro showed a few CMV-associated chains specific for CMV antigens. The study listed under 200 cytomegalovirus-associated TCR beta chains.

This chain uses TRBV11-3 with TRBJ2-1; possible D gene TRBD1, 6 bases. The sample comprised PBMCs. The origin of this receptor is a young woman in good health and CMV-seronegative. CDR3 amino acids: CASSLEVRGYNEQFF. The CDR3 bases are TGTGCCAGCAGCCTAGAGGTTAGGGGGTACAATGAGCAGTTCTTC.